The T cell receptor (beta chain) under discussion was sequenced for a study of radiation and T cells in renal cell carcinoma. This CDR3 contains 16 residues. The ends were cut back, 0 bases at V and 0 bases at J, with 13 bases in the middle. Looked up from germline, CDR1 is SGHTS and CDR2 is YDEGEE. The time point denotes: blood 4 weeks post-SBRT, at nephrectomy. Treatment in this sample: 15 Gy SBRT to primary tumor, nephrectomy 4 weeks later. Nephrectomy followed 15 Gy stereotactic body radiation by 4 weeks. TCRdb's table, derived via immunoSEQ multiplex PCR, lists solely in-frame clones and lacks some. The sample lists approximately 150,000 clones, about 88% occurring once.

The receptor was isolated from a woman in her forties or fifties with renal cell carcinoma. The chain joins TRBV5-8 to TRBJ2-7, with TRBD1 as a possible D gene (5 bases). The starting material was blood, obtained from a patient whose treatment included radiotherapy and nephrectomy. The CDR3 is CASSLGQPNFSYEQYF. The CDR3 DNA reads TGTGCCAGCAGCTTGGGACAGCCCAACTTCTCCTACGAGCAGTACTTC. Complete variable domain (other parts from reference TRBV5-8 and TRBJ2-7): EAGVTQSPTHLIKTRGQQATLRCSPISGHTSVYWYQQALGLGLQFLLWYDEGEERNRGNFPPRFSGRQFPNYSSELNVNALELEDSALYLCASSLGQPNFSYEQYFGPGTRLTVT.